These 17 T cell receptor beta chains originate from one sample sequenced in a study of post-analysis software for immune sequencing data. These receptors lack a known antigen. Study findings and constraints: Included in a set of several TRBV segments more frequent in patients than controls were TRBV5-6, TRBV5-1 and TRBV20-1.

Prepared libraries of TCR beta cDNA carried unique molecular identifiers. TCRdb independently ran MiXCR on the PCR reads; one entry per CDR3 protein. The sample lists about 500,000 distinct CDR3 sequences, roughly 45% occurring once. The specimen sequenced was blood. All receptors derive from a girl aged 5-17 years with multiple sclerosis.

The J gene is TRBJ1-2, the V gene TRBV12-3 or TRBV12-4; 7 nucleotides line up with TRBD1. CDR3 length: 14 amino acids. Trimming cost V 2 bases and J 8 bases; bases outside gene matches: 8. CDR3 in DNA: TGTGCCAGCAGTTTACACACAGGGGTTTTGGGCTACACCTTC. The encoded protein is CASSLHTGVLGYTF.

The gene calls are TRBV20-1 and TRBJ2-1; tentatively, D is TRBD2 (7 bases). The germline gives CDR1 DFQATT, CDR2 SNEGSKA (reference sequence). The CDR3 sequence is 16 residues long. V was cut by 0 bases and J by 11 bases, with 23 bases left in between. CDR3 DNA: TGCAGTGCTAGAGAGGGAGGGGCAGGGGACGTGGATAAGCAGTTCTTC. Encoded protein: CSAREGGAGDVDKQFF.

The sample holds a few counts of this clonotype. The J gene is TRBJ2-1, the V gene TRBV4-1; D may be TRBD2 (6 bases). Germline V gene sequence: CDR1 MGHRA, CDR2 YSYEKL. V dropped 6 bases and J dropped 1 base, with 10 bases sitting between them. The CDR3 loop spans 14 amino acids. CDR3 bases: TGCGCCAGCAGTGGGGGGAGGTCCTACAATGAGCAGTTCTTC. It codes for CASSGGRSYNEQFF.

The V call is TRBV24-1, the J call TRBJ2-3, with 9 bases that match TRBD2. CDR1 is KGHDR, CDR2 SFDVKD, per germline. The CDR3 has 17 amino acids. Trimming removed 5 bases from V and 6 bases from J; junction bases left unmatched: 14. The CDR3 DNA sequence: TGTGCCACCAGTGCCCCACGGAGTAGCGGGGGAAGGGATACGCAGTATTTT. Protein product: CATSAPRSSGGRDTQYF.

This clonotype was seen a handful of times. The rearrangement links TRBV9 to TRBJ2-3, with D possibly TRBD2 on 6 matching bases. Between the trimmed V and J ends, which lost 4 bases and 6 bases, there was a span of 21 bases. The V gene's germline CDR1 is SGDLS and CDR2 YYNGEE. This CDR3 region has 16 residues. The CDR3: CASSKDGDSTWDTQYF. DNA of the CDR3: TGTGCCAGCAGCAAAGACGGGGACTCCACATGGGATACGCAGTATTTT.

Regarding this clonotype: A single base separates this from a much larger clone, so it may be a read error. The CDR3 region has the DNA TGTGCCAGCAGTTTAGGCGGTCTAGCGCCGTACGAGCAGTACTTC. Translated, it gives CASSLGGLAPYEQYF. The chain is built from TRBV12-3 or TRBV12-4 and TRBJ2-7, with D perhaps TRBD2 (6 bases). Trimming cost V 1 base and J 4 bases, with 14 bases left between them. The CDR3 covers 15 residues.

The chain uses TRBV7-9 and TRBJ2-5; the D gene could be TRBD1 or TRBD2 (5 bases each). The J call is uncertain, as TRBJ2-7 better fits the DNA end. The CDR3 loop spans 13 amino acids. Germline CDR1 and CDR2: SEHNR and FQNEAQ (reference sequence). The CDR3 is CASSSAGRDEQYF. The CDR3 DNA is TGTGCCAGCAGCTCTGCAGGGCGGGACGAGCAGTACTTC.

There are a few counts of this clonotype. The rearrangement uses TRBV15 and TRBJ2-3; a possible D gene is TRBD2 (6 bases). Germline loops: CDR1 LNHNV, CDR2 YYDKDF (reference sequence). The CDR3 runs to 16 residues. Trimming removed 1 base from V and 2 bases from J, with 13 bases in between. CDR3: CATSRGLSGVTDTQYF. The CDR3 bases are TGTGCCACCAGCAGAGGTCTTAGCGGAGTCACAGATACGCAGTATTTT.

The chain couples TRBV10-3 to TRBJ1-1; 7 bases line up with TRBD1. CDR3 size: 13 residues. In germline, CDR1 is ENHRY, CDR2 SYGVKD. Germline trimming cut 8 bases from V and 4 bases from J; bases unmatched to any gene: 7. CDR3 sequence: CAIGFDRVTEAFF. CDR3 DNA: TGTGCCATCGGATTCGACAGGGTCACTGAAGCTTTCTTT.

This clonotype was detected only a few times. V gene TRBV11-2 combines with J gene TRBJ2-7, with TRBD1 as a possible D gene (6 bases). Trimming pared 4 bases from V and 2 bases from J, leaving 15 bases between. The CDR3 extends over 15 amino acids. Germline values: CDR1 SGHAT, CDR2 FQNNGV. For the CDR3, the DNA is TGTGCCAGCAGCTCCGGACAGACCCGGACCTACGAGCAGTACTTC. It yields the protein CASSSGQTRTYEQYF.

The chain couples TRBV7-2 to TRBJ1-2; D is possibly TRBD1 (5 bases). Deletions cut 1 base from V and 8 bases from J, with 11 bases between. The CDR3 sequence is 13 residues long. Germline assignment: CDR1 SGHTA and CDR2 FQGNSA. CDR3 coding DNA: TGTGCCAGCAGCTTAGAGGGGACGGGAGGCTACACCTTC. Translation gives CASSLEGTGGYTF.

The J gene is TRBJ2-5, the V gene TRBV20-1, with TRBD2 matching over 11 bases. Trimming took 1 base from V and 2 from J; bases not matched to a gene: 12. This CDR3 has 18 amino acids. Germline assignment: CDR1 DFQATT and CDR2 SNEGSKA (reference sequence). The CDR3 bases are TGCAGTGCTAGAGTTATCGGGACTAGCGGACTACCGCAAGAGACCCAGTACTTC. It specifies CSARVIGTSGLPQETQYF.

The rearrangement uses TRBV25-1 and TRBJ2-1, with TRBD1 matching 9 bases. Looked up from germline, CDR1 is MGHDK and CDR2 is SYGVNS. V lost 5 bases and J lost 5; bases outside the gene matches: 7. The CDR3 is 15 residues long. CDR3 sequence reads: CASSQPDRGDNEQFF. CDR3 nucleotides: TGTGCCAGCAGTCAACCGGACAGGGGAGACAATGAGCAGTTCTTC.

The genes are TRBV27 and TRBJ2-3; 7 bases fit TRBD1. Germline-derived CDR1 and CDR2 are MNHEY and SMNVEV (reference sequence). The CDR3 is made up of 13 amino acids. V lost 6 bases and J lost 10; bases outside the gene matches: 10. CDR3 in amino acids: CASRRDRVSAQYF. CDR3 nucleotide sequence: TGTGCCAGCAGGAGGGACAGAGTTTCGGCGCAGTATTTT.

In its sample, this clonotype was seen a few times. The chain has TRBV29-1 and TRBJ2-7, with a weak D call TRBD2 (5 bases). CDR3 length: 14 amino acids. The ends were cut back, 3 bases at V and 2 bases at J, with 14 bases in the middle. Germline assignment: CDR1 SQVTM and CDR2 ANQGSEA. The CDR3 region has the DNA TGCAGCGTTGAGTTTGCGGGTGTAACCTACGAGCAGTACTTC. Its translation: CSVEFAGVTYEQYF.

This clonotype was detected only a few times. This chain joins TRBV20-1 and TRBJ2-7, with 9 bases aligning to TRBD2. This CDR3 has 14 amino acids. V was pared by 0 bases and J by 6 bases, with 6 bases of the junction left unmatched. The V gene's germline CDR1 is DFQATT and CDR2 SNEGSKA (reference sequence). The chain's CDR3 is CSARDPGLAGEQYF. CDR3 bases: TGCAGTGCTAGAGATCCGGGACTAGCAGGCGAGCAGTACTTC.

This clonotype was counted a few times. V and J are TRBV4-3 and TRBJ2-5; no firm D call. Per the germline V gene, CDR1 is LGHNA and CDR2 is YSLEER. Deletions cut 0 bases from V and 1 base from J, with 6 bases between. This CDR3 is 14 amino acids long. The CDR3 is CASSQDVSQETQYF. CDR3 in DNA: TGCGCCAGCAGCCAAGATGTCAGCCAAGAGACCCAGTACTTC.